This TCR beta chain originates from a study of early T cells in non-severe SARS-CoV-2 infection. Study-wide background: RNA in bulk from unsorted whole blood was sequenced, and chains were unpaired.

The TCR library protocol was used to attach unique molecular identifiers. These identifiers were attached to individual cDNA molecules. One entry per CDR3 protein results from TCRdb running MiXCR on the 5' RACE reads. Of tens of thousands of distinct CDR3 sequences listed, around 10% are singletons. Study results and caveats: Sequences matched to VDJdb favored anti-spike CD8 responses, while private and CD4 specificities were missed.

There are 13 residues in the CDR3. With 0 bases removed from V and 4 bases from J, the gap between germline ends came to 7 bases. Germline assignment: CDR1 SGHDT and CDR2 YYEEEE. As concerns this clonotype: What it binds is not known.

This sequence originates from an adult who was a healthcare worker with PCR-confirmed SARS-CoV-2 infection or an uninfected control (not recorded which). Sequenced sample: whole blood. The chain has TRBV5-6 and TRBJ1-1; perhaps TRBD1 as D (6 bases). The CDR3 bases are TGTGCCAGCAGCTTGGAGGGGGGCACTGAAGCTTTCTTT. This gives the protein CASSLEGGTEAFF.